The 27 T cell receptor beta chains listed next were all sequenced from one sample in a study of patients and donors after allogeneic stem cell transplantation. Using its own MiXCR run on the RT-PCR reads, TCRdb lists one record per CDR3 protein. The repertoire holds approximately 170,000 distinct CDR3 sequences, with 24% as singletons. The sequencing sample was made of blood, either unsorted or a sorted T cell fraction (not recorded which). Receptors were obtained from a human donor who was either an allogeneic HSCT recipient or a stem cell or donor lymphocyte infusion donor (not recorded which). It is not recorded whose cells these are; they may come from a transplant donor.

This clonotype was counted between two and nine times. V and J are TRBV10-3 and TRBJ1-1, with D tentatively TRBD1 (5 bases). Between the trimmed V and J ends, which lost 5 bases and 0 bases, there was a span of 16 bases. There are 16 residues in the CDR3. CDR1 is ENHRY and CDR2 is SYGVKD in the germline V gene. As DNA, the CDR3 is TGTGCCATCAGTCCCCTGGGGGAGGGGATGAACACTGAAGCTTTCTTT. It specifies CAISPLGEGMNTEAFF.

The CDR3 DNA reads as TGCAGCGTTGAAGATTTGGCGCGCCCGGGGAATGAGCAGTTCTTC. The encoded protein is CSVEDLARPGNEQFF. The chain links TRBV29-1 to TRBJ2-1; D is possibly TRBD2 (5 bases). The CDR3 covers 15 residues. The V gene lost 0 bases and the J gene lost 7 bases, with 16 bases spanning the gap. In germline, CDR1 is SQVTM, CDR2 ANQGSEA.

The V call is TRBV24-1, the J call TRBJ2-5; D gene unclear. The CDR3 has 15 residues. V was shortened by 0 bases and J by 4 bases, with 11 bases between the two germline ends. The germline gives CDR1 KGHDR, CDR2 SFDVKD. CDR3 nucleotides: TGTGCCACCAGTGATTTGGCAGGTCCGGCAGAGACCCAGTACTTC. It yields the protein CATSDLAGPAETQYF.

This clonotype was counted only a few times. CDR3 DNA: TGCAAGTGGGGACTTAAAGAGACCCAGTACTTC. Its translation: CKWGLKETQYF. The chain couples TRBV21-1 to TRBJ2-5; TRBD2 reflects the table's D call only, with no check against the DNA. TRBV21-1 is recorded as a pseudogene. The CDR3 loop spans 11 amino acids.

This clonotype was counted many times. This chain links TRBV4-3 with TRBJ1-2; 7 nucleotides match TRBD1. Germline V gene data show CDR1 as LGHNA and CDR2 as YSLEER. The CDR3 loop spans 13 amino acids. The V segment lost 0 bases and the J segment 8 bases; nucleotides outside the gene matches: 3. CDR3 coding DNA: TGCGCCAGCAGCCAAGATACAGGGGAGGGCTACACCTTC. This translates into CASSQDTGEGYTF.

This clonotype appeared once. This rearrangement joins TRBV28 to TRBJ2-1, with 9 positions matching TRBD2. J lost 2 bases, V lost 6 bases, and 14 bases had no gene match. The CDR3 length is 18 residues. Germline V CDR1 and CDR2: MDHEN, SYDVKM. DNA of the CDR3: TGTGCCAGCAGCATTGATATCCTAGCGGGGATCACCTACAATGAGCAGTTCTTC. As protein: CASSIDILAGITYNEQFF.

This clonotype was recorded at least ten times. The chain carries TRBV7-6 and TRBJ1-5; D gene unclear. V was cut by 1 base and J by 7 bases, with 8 bases left in between. The CDR3 has 13 residues. Germline CDR1 SGHVS, CDR2 FNYEAQ. The CDR3 region is CASSLGEGQPQHF. DNA for the CDR3: TGTGCCAGCAGCTTAGGGGAGGGCCAGCCCCAGCATTTT. Full variable domain (outside the CDR3, taken from reference TRBV7-6 and TRBJ1-5): GAGVSQSPRYKVTKRGQDVALRCDPISGHVSLYWYRQALGQGPEFLTYFNYEAQQDKSGLPNDRFSAERPEGSISTLTIQRTEQRDSAMYRCASSLGEGQPQHFGDGTRLSIL.

In its sample, this clonotype was seen many times. The rearrangement joins TRBV28 to TRBJ1-1; D remains ambiguous. Germline assignment: CDR1 MDHEN and CDR2 SYDVKM. This CDR3 comprises 14 residues. The V end was cut by 6 bases, the J end by 0 bases, with 11 bases between. The CDR3 nucleotides read TGTGCCAGCAGGACCAGAATGCTGAACACTGAAGCTTTCTTT. Translation gives CASRTRMLNTEAFF.

This clonotype was detected only a few times. The rearrangement links TRBV10-3 to TRBJ1-1; no clear D gene. The CDR3 runs 12 residues. Germline loops: CDR1 ENHRY, CDR2 SYGVKD. Trimming took 8 bases from V and 1 from J, leaving 8 bases between them. In DNA, the CDR3 is TGTGCCATCGGACCCAGGAACACTGAAGCTTTCTTT. It is translated as CAIGPRNTEAFF.

The gene calls are TRBV1 and TRBJ2-5; TRBD1, the table's D call, was not compared with the DNA. TRBV1 is assigned pseudogene status. The CDR3 totals 16 residues. The CDR3 DNA follows: TGCACCAGCAGCCAAGATCTGGGGCCAAGAGAAGAGACCCAGTACTTC. It is translated as CTSSQDLGPREETQYF.

This clonotype was seen only once. The chain has TRBV29-1 and TRBJ2-3; 9 nucleotides line up with TRBD2. CDR1 and CDR2 (germline): SQVTM, ANQGSEA. The CDR3 is 15 residues long. The V and J ends lost 7 bases and 5 bases, in that order; junction bases with no gene match: 13. Here the CDR3 DNA reads TGCAGCGCCAAAGCCGGGACTAGCAAGGGAGATACGCAGTATTTT. It codes for CSAKAGTSKGDTQYF.

The DNA of the CDR3 is TGCAGTGCTTCTGAACCGGGACACCAAAACACCATATATTTT. Amino acid sequence: CSASEPGHQNTIYF. This rearrangement joins TRBV20-1 to TRBJ1-3; a possible D gene is TRBD1 (6 bases). Germline-derived CDR1 and CDR2 are DFQATT and SNEGSKA (reference sequence). This CDR3 is built from 14 residues. Trimming cost V 5 bases and J 6 bases, with 17 bases left between them.

The CDR3 protein is CANKGGPGLARYEQYF. The CDR3 coding sequence is TGTGCCAACAAAGGGGGGCCGGGACTAGCTCGGTACGAGCAGTACTTC. The chain combines TRBV27 with TRBJ2-7; the match to TRBD2 covers 9 bases. V shed 10 bases, J shed 4 bases, and the junction held 17 bases outside the gene matches. CDR1 is MNHEY and CDR2 is SMNVEV in the germline V gene (reference sequence). The CDR3 extends over 16 amino acids.

There are a few counts of this clonotype. The chain employs TRBV14 and TRBJ2-5; D remains unclear. V gave up 1 base and J gave up 5 bases, with 11 bases separating them. This CDR3 comprises 14 residues. CDR1 and CDR2 (germline): SGHDN, FVKESK. CDR3: CASSQVHGLETQYF. The CDR3, as DNA: TGTGCCAGCAGCCAAGTCCACGGTTTGGAGACCCAGTACTTC.

This clonotype was seen many times. V gene TRBV12-3 or TRBV12-4 combines with J gene TRBJ1-6, with D possibly matching TRBD1 (5 bases). V lost 8 bases and J 9 bases, leaving 20 bases between the germline ends. The CDR3 runs 15 residues. CDR3 bases: TGTGCCAGCGGCCTAGGGGTTATATCTCCTTCACCCCTCCACTTT. This gives the protein CASGLGVISPSPLHF.

This chain links TRBV19 with TRBJ1-6, with TRBD1 matching 7 bases. Looked up from germline, CDR1 is LNHDA and CDR2 is SQIVND (reference sequence). The CDR3 runs 16 residues. Trimming cost V 4 bases and J 7 bases; bases outside gene matches: 10. CDR3 DNA: TGTGCCAGTAGTACCCCCTCCGGACAGGAGAATTCACCCCTCCACTTT. This encodes CASSTPSGQENSPLHF.

This clonotype was seen only a few times. This chain links TRBV5-1 with TRBJ1-1; the D gene is possibly TRBD1 (6 bases). With 4 bases removed from V and 10 bases from J, the gap between germline ends came to 20 bases. Germline-derived CDR1 and CDR2 are SGHRS and YFSETQ. The CDR3 length is 14 residues. The CDR3 nucleotides are TGCGCCAGCAGCCCGTTAACCTCTAGCAGGGGAGCTTTCTTT. Its translation: CASSPLTSSRGAFF.

The chain links TRBV6-2 or TRBV6-3 to TRBJ2-7; D tentatively fits TRBD1 or TRBD2 (5 bases each). CDR3 length: 15 residues. Germline assignment: CDR1 MNHEY and CDR2 SVGEGT. Trimming took off 0 bases at V and 3 bases at J, with 12 bases between the two ends. The CDR3 DNA sequence: TGTGCCAGCAGTTACTCCCGGGACCAATACTACGAGCAGTACTTC. Translation: CASSYSRDQYYEQYF.

There are a few counts of this clonotype. The chain joins TRBV20-1 to TRBJ1-2; D gene uncertain. Per the germline V gene, CDR1 is DFQATT and CDR2 is SNEGSKA (reference sequence). V shed 3 bases and J shed 4 bases, with 15 bases lying between them. The CDR3 contains 14 residues. The CDR3 nucleotides read TGCAGTGCTAGGGTCCAGACCCCCCGCTATGGCTACACCTTC. Protein: CSARVQTPRYGYTF.

This clonotype was seen ten or more times. The chain employs TRBV18 and TRBJ1-2; the D is unclear. Germline loops: CDR1 KGHSH, CDR2 LQKENI. Between the trimmed V and J ends, which lost 1 base and 8 bases, there was a span of 23 bases. The CDR3 totals 17 residues. The CDR3 DNA sequence: TGTGCCAGCTCACCACTTAAAACCTTGTCCCGTTTTGGGGGCTACACCTTC. Translation gives CASSPLKTLSRFGGYTF.

This clonotype was picked up a small number of times. The rearrangement links TRBV7-9 to TRBJ1-4; 7 bases are shared with TRBD1. The trim removed 5 bases at V and 5 bases at J, leaving 11 bases unmatched. CDR3 length equals 16 residues. CDR1 and CDR2 (germline): SEHNR, FQNEAQ (reference sequence). CDR3 nucleotides: TGTGCCAGCAGCCTACGGACAGGTTCACCAAATGAAAAACTGTTTTTT. Translating gives CASSLRTGSPNEKLFF. Complete variable domain (other parts from reference TRBV7-9 and TRBJ1-4): DTGVSQNPRHKITKRGQNVTFRCDPISEHNRLYWYRQTLGQGPEFLTYFQNEAQLEKSRLLSDRFSAERPKGSFSTLEIQRTEQGDSAMYLCASSLRTGSPNEKLFFGSGTQLSVL.

This clonotype appeared a few times. V gene TRBV20-1 combines with J gene TRBJ1-1; the match to TRBD1 covers 7 bases. The CDR3 sequence is 14 residues long. Germline V gene lookup returns CDR1 DFQATT and CDR2 SNEGSKA (reference sequence). Trimming cost V 3 bases and J 3 bases; bases outside gene matches: 7. CDR3 region: CSASSTGAHTEAFF. CDR3 nucleotide sequence: TGCAGTGCTAGTTCTACAGGGGCACACACTGAAGCTTTCTTT.

V gene TRBV27 combines with J gene TRBJ2-3; 10 positions agree with TRBD1. This CDR3 contains 20 residues. Per germline, CDR1 MNHEY and CDR2 SMNVEV (reference sequence). The V segment lost 4 bases and the J segment 0 bases; nucleotides outside the gene matches: 16. CDR3 in amino acids: CASSSLGQGTGIPSTDTQYF. The DNA of the CDR3 is TGTGCCAGCAGTTCTCTGGGACAGGGGACTGGAATTCCTAGCACAGATACGCAGTATTTT.

This clonotype was detected a few times. The chain employs TRBV5-1 and TRBJ2-3; the D gene is possibly TRBD2 (6 bases). V was clipped by 2 bases and J by 6 bases, with 19 bases between them. This CDR3 contains 16 residues. From germline, CDR1 is SGHRS and CDR2 YFSETQ. Here the CDR3 DNA reads TGCGCCAGCAGCTTAAGGGCCTCCCCGGAGGGGGATACGCAGTATTTT. Translating it yields CASSLRASPEGDTQYF.

This sequence joins TRBV11-2 and TRBJ2-5; 8 bases match TRBD2. In germline, CDR1 is SGHAT, CDR2 FQNNGV. J was trimmed by 1 base and V by 5 bases; bases with no gene match: 9. There are 16 residues in the CDR3. The CDR3 DNA sequence: TGTGCCAGCAGCCCTGGGACTAGGTCGCCCCAAGAGACCCAGTACTTC. It is translated as CASSPGTRSPQETQYF.

This clonotype was recorded many times. The chain joins TRBV5-1 to TRBJ1-1, with unresolved D. Trimming took 0 bases from V and 1 from J, leaving 7 bases between them. The CDR3 has 14 amino acids. Germline values: CDR1 SGHRS, CDR2 YFSETQ. CDR3 bases: TGCGCCAGCAGCTTGGGCCGCTGGAACACTGAAGCTTTCTTT. Translating gives CASSLGRWNTEAFF. Filled out from reference TRBV5-1 and TRBJ1-1, the complete variable domain reads KAGVTQTPRYLIKTRGQQVTLSCSPISGHRSVSWYQQTPGQGLQFLFEYFSETQRNKGNFPGRFSGRQFSNSRSEMNVSTLELGDSALYLCASSLGRWNTEAFFGQGTRLTVV.

This chain joins TRBV6-6 and TRBJ2-1; TRBD2 matches at 10 bases. This CDR3 spans 15 amino acids. Germline V lookup: CDR1 MNHNY, CDR2 SVGAGI (reference sequence). The junction had 6 bases not matched to a gene; V was cut back by 8 bases and J by 2 bases. The CDR3 sequence is CASDRAGGTYNEQFF. CDR3 DNA: TGTGCCAGCGATCGAGCGGGAGGGACCTACAATGAGCAGTTCTTC.